Following are 9 T cell receptor beta chains from one sample sequenced in a study of T cell responses to AZD1222 COVID-19 vaccine. Here immunoSEQ multiplex PCR was the method, and the copy in TCRdb shows in-frame clones only, minus some. The data contain fewer than 30,000 clones, over 90% of them seen just once; the ten biggest clones take up 8.1%. The sample here was peripheral blood, taken on day 0 of AZD1222 vaccination. The source is an adult in good health.

V gene TRBV6-1 combines with J gene TRBJ2-6; D gene uncertain. Germline V gene data show CDR1 as MNHNS and CDR2 as SASEGT. The V end lost 0 bases, the J end lost 0 bases, and 9 bases lay between the germline ends. The CDR3 extends over 17 amino acids. In DNA form, the CDR3 reads TGTGCCAGCAGTGAAGCTCACAGTTCCTCTGGGGCCAACGTCCTGACTTTC. Translated: CASSEAHSSSGANVLTF.

The chain couples TRBV5-1 to TRBJ2-1; D call uncertain. Germline assignment: CDR1 SGHRS and CDR2 YFSETQ. V was cut by 0 bases and J by 4 bases, with 11 bases left in between. This CDR3 has 15 amino acids. The CDR3: CASSLELSDYNEQFF. DNA for the CDR3: TGCGCCAGCAGCTTGGAACTCTCCGATTACAATGAGCAGTTCTTC.

The V and J genes are TRBV10-3 and TRBJ2-7; TRBD1 agrees at 9 bases. Germline CDR1 is ENHRY and CDR2 is SYGVKD. V was pared by 4 bases and J by 5 bases, with 0 bases of the junction left unmatched. The CDR3 loop spans 12 amino acids. CDR3 amino acids: CAISGTGDEQYF. The DNA for the CDR3 is TGTGCCATCAGTGGGACAGGGGACGAGCAGTACTTC.

The chain couples TRBV28 to TRBJ1-2; no reliable D call. This CDR3 has 13 amino acids. The V end was cut by 7 bases, the J end by 0 bases, with 9 bases between. Germline V gene sequence: CDR1 MDHEN, CDR2 SYDVKM. Here the CDR3 reads CASTQRPNYGYTF. The CDR3 nucleotides are TGTGCCAGCACACAGAGACCTAACTATGGCTACACCTTC.

V and J are TRBV6-6 and TRBJ2-7, with D possibly TRBD2 on 6 matching bases. This CDR3 has 16 residues. With 0 bases removed from V and 0 bases from J, the gap between germline ends came to 12 bases. Germline CDR1 MNHNY, CDR2 SVGAGI (reference sequence). DNA of the CDR3: TGTGCCAGCAGTTACTCGGTGATCGGGAGCTCCTACGAGCAGTACTTC. It translates to CASSYSVIGSSYEQYF.

The chain is built from TRBV29-1 and TRBJ2-5; D may correspond to TRBD1 or TRBD2 (5 bases each). The CDR3 consists of 13 residues. Per germline, CDR1 SQVTM and CDR2 ANQGSEA. The CDR3 loop reads CGGYSLGWETQYF. The DNA of the CDR3 is TGCGGGGGATATTCCTTGGGTTGGGAGACCCAGTACTTC.

This clone was seen a single time. V and J are TRBV15 and TRBJ1-2, with D perhaps matching TRBD1 (5 bases). V was shortened by 0 bases and J by 8 bases, with 13 bases between the two germline ends. This CDR3 is 14 amino acids long. Germline CDR1 LNHNV, CDR2 YYDKDF (reference sequence). This CDR3 reads CATSRDRAGHGYTF. As DNA, the CDR3 is TGTGCCACCAGCAGAGATAGGGCGGGGCACGGCTACACCTTC.

J is TRBJ2-1 and V is TRBV12-3 or TRBV12-4; a possible D gene is TRBD2 (5 bases). The CDR3 runs 12 residues. V shed 7 bases and J shed 7 bases, with 11 bases lying between them. The CDR3 coding sequence is TGTGCCAGCAAAACGTGGGAGAATGAGCAGTTCTTC. It specifies CASKTWENEQFF.

V usage is TRBV6-5 and J usage is TRBJ1-5, with D tentatively TRBD1 (5 bases). Per germline, CDR1 MNHEY and CDR2 SVGAGI. CDR3 length equals 15 residues. With 7 bases removed from V and 1 base from J, the gap between germline ends came to 14 bases. The CDR3 spells CASKLGQGSNQPQHF. DNA for the CDR3: TGTGCCAGCAAGTTGGGGCAAGGGAGCAATCAGCCCCAGCATTTT.